The 29 T cell receptor beta chains listed next were all sequenced from one sample in a study of blood T cells in healthy people across ages. It was with a sample-barcoded 5' primer and a J-beta primer mix that a second PCR of roughly 7 to 12 cycles was run. TCRdb ran MiXCR on the 5' RACE reads and lists one entry per CDR3 protein. Among roughly 700,000 distinct CDR3 sequences listed, around half were seen once. Sample: blood. These receptors were collected from a woman aged 55-70 years in good health.

To note about this clonotype: The DNA is omitted, as the CDR3 cannot be located on it reliably, and the CDR3 follows TCRdb's listing. This chain links TRBV29-1 with TRBJ1-2. Germline values: CDR1 SQVTM, CDR2 ANQGSEA. The CDR3 spans 10 amino acids, including both terminal residues. CDR3 residues: CSVDSYGCTF.

The genes are TRBV10-3 and TRBJ1-1, with 7 bases aligning to TRBD1. This CDR3 comprises 14 residues. Germline loops: CDR1 ENHRY, CDR2 SYGVKD. Trimming removed 6 bases from V and 6 bases from J; junction bases left unmatched: 10. In DNA form, the CDR3 reads TGTGCCATCAGCCCACAGGGGACGGAGGCTGAAGCTTTCTTT. The encoded protein is CAISPQGTEAEAFF.

The chain links TRBV14 to TRBJ2-1; TRBD1 matches at 7 bases. TRBJ2-7 matches the DNA end more closely, so the J call is doubtful. This CDR3 is built from 15 residues. Germline CDR1 is SGHDN and CDR2 is FVKESK. CDR3 amino acids: CASSKNRGPYNEQYF. Written as DNA, the CDR3 is TGTGCCAGCAGCAAAAACAGGGGACCTTACAATGAGCAGTACTTC.

A single count supports this clonotype. The V call is TRBV20-1, the J call TRBJ2-5; 8 nucleotides line up with TRBD2. The better agreement between TRBJ2-1 and the DNA end casts doubt on the J call. CDR3 length equals 13 residues. The germline V gene encodes CDR1 DFQATT and CDR2 SNEGSKA (reference sequence). Written as DNA, the CDR3 is TGCAGTGCTGTGGTAGCGGGACAAGAGACCCAGTTCTTC. This gives the protein CSAVVAGQETQFF.

This clonotype was observed many times. This chain uses TRBV7-2 with TRBJ2-6; either TRBD1 or TRBD2 may supply D (5 bases each). This CDR3 spans 16 amino acids. The germline V and J ends were trimmed by 2 bases and 4 bases, with 12 bases remaining between them. Germline CDR1 SGHTA, CDR2 FQGNSA. The CDR3 coding sequence is TGTGCCAGCAGCTTAAGGGCAGGGACCGGGGCCAACGTCCTGACTTTC. Its translation is CASSLRAGTGANVLTF.

The J gene is TRBJ1-1, the V gene TRBV7-2, with D unresolved. Between the trimmed V and J ends, which lost 1 base and 4 bases, there was a span of 13 bases. Germline values: CDR1 SGHTA, CDR2 FQGNSA. This CDR3 spans 15 amino acids. The CDR3 reads CTSSLEADAGTEAFF. The CDR3 DNA sequence: TGTACCAGCAGCTTAGAGGCAGACGCCGGCACTGAAGCTTTCTTT.

This clonotype appeared many times. The V call is TRBV7-2, the J call TRBJ2-1; TRBD2 is a possible D gene (6 bases). Trimming shortened V by 2 bases and J by 10 bases, and 15 bases separated the two germline ends. The CDR3 sequence is 14 residues long. Germline V lookup: CDR1 SGHTA, CDR2 FQGNSA. CDR3 protein: CASSLQRGATEQFF. CDR3 sequence (DNA): TGTGCCAGCAGCTTACAGCGCGGGGCTACCGAGCAGTTCTTC.

The chain's CDR3 is CAGTEGPYGYTF. The CDR3 coding sequence is TGTGCCGGGACCGAGGGCCCGTATGGCTACACCTTC. The chain couples TRBV30 to TRBJ1-2; TRBD1 might be the D (5 bases). V lost 8 bases and J 5 bases, leaving 15 bases between the germline ends. This CDR3 spans 12 amino acids. Germline V gives CDR1 GTSNPN, CDR2 SVGIG (reference sequence).

Notes on this clonotype: A clone one base away is much larger, so this may be a read error. No conserved phenylalanine or tryptophan is present at the end of the CDR3, so a read error is the likely explanation. V gene TRBV12-3 or TRBV12-4 combines with J gene TRBJ2-3; a possible D gene is TRBD2 (6 bases). CDR3 length: 15 amino acids. With 3 bases removed from V and 6 bases from J, the gap between germline ends came to 16 bases. This CDR3 reads CASSFSRGPGDTQYL. In DNA, the CDR3 is TGTGCCAGCAGTTTTTCGCGGGGCCCTGGGGATACGCAGTATTTA.

This clonotype was seen only once. The chain employs TRBV7-8 and TRBJ2-7, with TRBD2 identical over 9 bases. The junction had 4 bases not matched to a gene; V was cut back by 3 bases and J by 4 bases. Germline V gene data show CDR1 as SGHVS and CDR2 as FQNEAQ. The length of the CDR3 is 14 residues. The CDR3 DNA is TGTGCCAGCAGCTTTAGCGGGAGTTGGTACGAGCAGTACTTC. As protein: CASSFSGSWYEQYF.

The rearrangement joins TRBV5-1 to TRBJ2-5; D is undetermined. Germline V CDR1 and CDR2: SGHRS, YFSETQ. This CDR3 comprises 13 residues. The V end was cut by 4 bases, the J end by 0 bases, with 7 bases between. The CDR3 is CASSGQDQETQYF. The CDR3 DNA follows: TGCGCCAGCAGCGGGCAGGACCAAGAGACCCAGTACTTC.

The chain recombines TRBV20-1 with TRBJ2-7; 10 positions agree with TRBD2. The junction had 5 bases not matched to a gene; V was cut back by 5 bases and J by 4 bases. Germline V CDR1 and CDR2: DFQATT, SNEGSKA (reference sequence). The CDR3 loop spans 13 amino acids. The CDR3 DNA reads as TGCAGTGCTCAGCTAGCGGGAGATTACGAGCAGTACTTC. Its protein is CSAQLAGDYEQYF.

This chain uses TRBV25-1 with TRBJ2-3, with TRBD2 matching over 11 bases. This CDR3 has 15 amino acids. Trimming cost V 5 bases and J 4 bases; bases outside gene matches: 5. Looked up from germline, CDR1 is MGHDK and CDR2 is SYGVNS. The CDR3 bases are TGTGCCAGCAGTTTACTAGCGGGAGACCCAGATACGCAGTATTTT. The encoded protein is CASSLLAGDPDTQYF.

The chain employs TRBV5-1 and TRBJ2-3; the D is unclear. In germline, CDR1 is SGHRS, CDR2 YFSETQ. Deletions cut 0 bases from V and 8 bases from J, with 13 bases between. The CDR3 extends over 14 amino acids. The CDR3 nucleotides are TGCGCCAGCAGCTTGGAAGGGCGCACGGGTACGCAGTATTTT. Translation gives CASSLEGRTGTQYF.

V gene TRBV20-1 combines with J gene TRBJ2-2; D is perhaps TRBD1 or TRBD2 (6 bases each). The V gene lost 4 bases and the J gene lost 6 bases, with 12 bases spanning the gap. Germline-derived CDR1 and CDR2 are DFQATT and SNEGSKA (reference sequence). This CDR3 is 13 amino acids long. CDR3: CSANRRGPGELFF. For the CDR3, the DNA is TGCAGTGCTAATAGACGGGGGCCCGGGGAGCTGTTTTTT.

This clonotype was observed many times. The chain joins TRBV3-1 to TRBJ2-7, with unresolved D. CDR3 length: 12 amino acids. The V gene's germline CDR1 is LGHDT and CDR2 YNNKEL (reference sequence). The germline V and J ends were trimmed by 1 base and 3 bases, with 4 bases remaining between them. CDR3 sequence (DNA): TGTGCCAGCAGCCAAGGTGGCTACGAGCAGTACTTC. This encodes CASSQGGYEQYF.

This rearrangement joins TRBV18 to TRBJ2-2, with 8 bases matching TRBD1. Germline V lookup: CDR1 KGHSH, CDR2 LQKENI. The CDR3 runs to 14 residues. J was trimmed by 5 bases and V by 5 bases; bases with no gene match: 4. CDR3 region: CASSDRQGTGELFF. Written as DNA, the CDR3 is TGTGCCAGCTCAGACCGACAGGGGACCGGGGAGCTGTTTTTT.

V gene TRBV11-3 combines with J gene TRBJ2-1; 10 bases line up with TRBD1. Germline V lookup: CDR1 SGHNT, CDR2 YENEEA. CDR3 length: 15 amino acids. After removal of 5 bases from V and 8 bases from J, the junction contained 9 bases not matched to a gene. The CDR3 is CASSTGTGVFDEQFF. The CDR3 DNA follows: TGTGCCAGCAGCACCGGGACAGGGGTATTTGATGAGCAGTTCTTC.

As concerns this clonotype: A read error may be the cause here, since a much bigger clone is one base away. The V gene is TRBV7-2, the J gene TRBJ2-1; no firm D call. Germline V gives CDR1 SGHTA, CDR2 FQGNSA. The CDR3 totals 12 residues. V lost 9 bases and J 10 bases, leaving 16 bases between the germline ends. The CDR3 here is CARRQSLYEQFF. The CDR3 nucleotides read TGTGCCAGAAGACAAAGTCTATACGAGCAGTTCTTC.

The chain carries TRBV20-1 and TRBJ2-5, with a weak D call TRBD2 (6 bases). Gene TRBJ2-7 matches the end of the DNA better, so the J call may be wrong. CDR3 length: 12 residues. CDR1 is DFQATT and CDR2 is SNEGSKA in the germline V gene (reference sequence). The CDR3 loop is CSATGLSYEQYF. CDR3 sequence (DNA): TGCAGTGCTACAGGACTATCTTACGAGCAGTACTTC.

J is TRBJ2-7 and V is TRBV29-1; 14 bases fit TRBD2. The germline V gene has CDR1 SQVTM and CDR2 ANQGSEA. After removal of 6 bases from V and 0 bases from J, the junction contained 7 bases not matched to a gene. The length of the CDR3 is 16 residues. CDR3 sequence: CSVRGTSGGHSYEQYF. Written as DNA, the CDR3 is TGCAGCGTACGAGGGACTAGCGGGGGCCACTCCTACGAGCAGTACTTC.

The V gene is TRBV5-1, the J gene TRBJ2-1; 8 bases fit TRBD2. Germline V gene lookup returns CDR1 SGHRS and CDR2 YFSETQ. V gave up 3 bases and J gave up 2 bases; unmatched junction bases: 4. There are 15 residues in the CDR3. CDR3 sequence reads: CASSSTSATYNEQFF. As DNA, the CDR3 is TGCGCCAGCAGCTCGACTAGCGCTACCTACAATGAGCAGTTCTTC.

In regard to this clonotype: The junction does not match germline at one end; this may be a read error. The chain recombines TRBV24-1 with TRBJ2-1; maybe TRBD1 (5 bases). The CDR3 loop spans 12 amino acids. CDR1 is KGHDR and CDR2 is SFDVKD in the germline V gene. The CDR3 sequence: CTTSDDSEQQFF. The CDR3 DNA reads as TGTACCACCAGTGATGACAGTGAGCAGCAGTTCTTC.

This chain joins TRBV9 and TRBJ2-7; D could derive from TRBD1 or TRBD2 (5 bases each). The CDR3 runs 15 residues. The germline CDR1 and CDR2 sequences are SGDLS and YYNGEE. The V gene lost 0 bases and the J gene lost 2 bases, with 12 bases spanning the gap. CDR3 region: CASSVGGSLPYEQYF. The DNA for the CDR3 is TGTGCCAGCAGCGTAGGGGGGAGTTTGCCCTACGAGCAGTACTTC. The complete variable domain, with remaining parts taken from reference TRBV9 and TRBJ2-7, reads DSGVTQTPKHLITATGQRVTLRCSPRSGDLSVYWYQQSLDQGLQFLIQYYNGEERAKGNILERFSAQQFPDLHSELNLSSLELGDSALYFCASSVGGSLPYEQYFGPGTRLTVT.

V and J are TRBV5-1 and TRBJ2-6, with D unresolved. Germline V gene sequence: CDR1 SGHRS, CDR2 YFSETQ. Trimming stripped 5 bases from V and 0 bases from J, with 9 bases between. This CDR3 spans 15 amino acids. CDR3 coding DNA: TGCGCCAGCAGTCCCGTGAACTCTGGGGCCAACGTCCTGACTTTC. It translates to CASSPVNSGANVLTF.

This chain uses TRBV6-6 with TRBJ2-1, with TRBD1 matching 9 bases. CDR3 size: 16 residues. Germline CDR1 reads MNHNY; CDR2 reads SVGAGI (reference sequence). V was clipped by 0 bases and J by 9 bases; unmatched bases: 9. The CDR3 sequence: CASSYSGQGGLSEQFF. The CDR3 nucleotides read TGTGCCAGCAGTTACTCGGGACAGGGCGGTCTCAGTGAGCAGTTCTTC.

J is TRBJ2-7 and V is TRBV29-1; 7 bases agree with TRBD2. Germline V lookup: CDR1 SQVTM, CDR2 ANQGSEA. This CDR3 contains 16 residues. Trimming removed 6 bases from V and 3 bases from J; junction bases left unmatched: 17. The CDR3 sequence: CSVAGTGGRGDYEQYF. In DNA form, the CDR3 reads TGCAGCGTGGCCGGGACTGGCGGGAGAGGGGACTACGAGCAGTACTTC.

This clonotype was seen a few times. V gene TRBV4-3 combines with J gene TRBJ1-2; the D is unclear. Germline lookup yields CDR1 LGHNA and CDR2 YSLEER. This CDR3 is built from 13 residues. The ends were cut back, 1 base at V and 7 bases at J, with 10 bases in the middle. The CDR3 reads CASSQGVEFGYTF. The CDR3 DNA is TGCGCCAGCAGCCAAGGTGTGGAGTTTGGCTACACCTTC.

This chain uses TRBV24-1 with TRBJ2-3; 7 bases fit TRBD2. Losses at the gene ends were 0 bases for V and 0 bases for J; bases not matched to a gene: 8. The CDR3 spans 18 residues. The germline V gene has CDR1 KGHDR and CDR2 SFDVKD. The CDR3 sequence: CATSDLLPSGDSTDTQYF. DNA of the CDR3: TGTGCCACCAGTGATTTGTTGCCCAGCGGGGATAGCACAGATACGCAGTATTTT.